This record concerns one T cell receptor (beta chain) sequence. Antigen specificity is unknown. With 60 Vbeta and 13 Jbeta primers, the PCR was carried out. The protocol was immunoSEQ multiplex PCR, while the TCRdb copy is restricted to in-frame clones and leaves out a portion. The data contain 150,000 to 200,000 clones, roughly 73% of them seen just once; the ten biggest clones take up about 11%. This entry comes from a study of cytomegalovirus exposure and HLA in healthy donors. Study background: Most donors, about 82% of a few hundred genotyped, fell in the Caucasian-associated ancestry cluster. The study's findings and limits: In a later analysis, TCR association rates varied by HLA locus: DRB1 most, HLA-C fewest.

CDR1 is SGHTS and CDR2 is YDEGEE in the germline V gene. Trimming left V 1 base short and J 3 bases short, with 5 bases between. This CDR3 comprises 13 residues. The V and J genes are TRBV5-8 and TRBJ1-5; no reliable D call. The sequence was obtained from a man younger than 30 in good health and CMV-seropositive. Material for sequencing was PBMCs. The CDR3 DNA reads TGTGCCAGCAGCTTGTTTCTCAATCAGCCCCAGCATTTT. This encodes CASSLFLNQPQHF. Variable domain in full (rest from reference TRBV5-8 and TRBJ1-5): EAGVTQSPTHLIKTRGQQATLRCSPISGHTSVYWYQQALGLGLQFLLWYDEGEERNRGNFPPRFSGRQFPNYSSELNVNALELEDSALYLCASSLFLNQPQHFGDGTRLSIL.